This T cell receptor beta chain was profiled in a study of control samples from healthy donors and cancer patients. The ends lost 5 bases at V and 2 bases at J; junction bases unmatched: 6. The CDR3 runs to 15 residues. The germline V gene encodes CDR1 LNHDA and CDR2 SQIVND (reference sequence). Only in-frame clones appear in the TCRdb table, and some are missing; sequencing was by immunoSEQ multiplex PCR. The sample yields fewer than 150,000 clones, about 93% seen once. The source of this sequence is a man younger than 35 in good health. The rearrangement joins TRBV19 to TRBJ2-7, with 10 bases lining up with TRBD2. Sequencing was performed on blood. CDR3 region: CASSVLAGTAYEQYF. The CDR3 nucleotides read TGTGCCAGTAGTGTACTAGCGGGGACGGCCTACGAGCAGTACTTC.